This entry lists 14 T cell receptor beta chains sequenced from one sample in a study of blood T cell repertoires in COVID-19. Profiling relied on immunoSEQ multiplex PCR, and the TCRdb table lists in-frame clones only, not all of them. The data contain over 100,000 clones, around nine tenths of them singletons. The specimen was peripheral blood. All receptors derive from a woman aged 70-85 years with COVID-19, enrolled during active disease.

As DNA, the CDR3 is TGCGCCAGCAGCCAAGTGACTACAGGGGCGTATGGCTACACCTTC. Translated, it gives CASSQVTTGAYGYTF. The chain combines TRBV4-1 with TRBJ1-2; TRBD1 matches at 7 bases. Per germline, CDR1 MGHRA and CDR2 YSYEKL. This CDR3 is 15 amino acids long. Trimming cost V 1 base and J 5 bases; bases outside gene matches: 7.

This clone was observed once. The V gene is TRBV4-2, the J gene TRBJ1-1, with a tentative D call TRBD1 (6 bases). The CDR3 loop spans 14 amino acids. V lost 2 bases to trimming and J lost 8 bases, with 15 bases between them. Germline V gene lookup returns CDR1 LGHNA and CDR2 YNFKEQ. The CDR3 protein is CASSQQQGGTEAFF. For the CDR3, the DNA is TGTGCCAGCAGCCAACAACAGGGTGGTACCGAAGCTTTCTTT.

This clone has a single count. This chain joins TRBV5-1 and TRBJ1-6; 7 positions agree with TRBD1. The germline gives CDR1 SGHRS, CDR2 YFSETQ. The CDR3 is 14 amino acids. Trimming took 4 bases from V and 8 from J; bases not matched to a gene: 6. Here the CDR3 DNA reads TGCGCCAGCAGCCTCGGGACAGCGGATTCACCCCTCCACTTT. It encodes CASSLGTADSPLHF.

This chain's CDR3 is CASRATADYTF. The CDR3 coding sequence is TGTGCCAGCAGGGCGACTGCGGACTACACCTTC. The V and J genes are TRBV3-1 (or the pseudogene TRBV3-2) and TRBJ1-2; D is unclear. CDR3 length equals 11 residues. Germline V lookup: CDR1 LGHDT, CDR2 YNNKEL (reference sequence). The V and J ends lost 6 bases and 10 bases respectively, with 12 bases between them.

The chain employs TRBV20-1 and TRBJ1-4, with TRBD1 as a possible D gene (6 bases). V lost 3 bases, J lost 8 bases, and 16 bases lay in between. Germline assignment: CDR1 DFQATT and CDR2 SNEGSKA (reference sequence). This CDR3 contains 14 residues. CDR3 in amino acids: CSASNRAGGEKLFF. The CDR3 DNA is TGCAGTGCTAGTAACAGGGCAGGCGGGGAAAAACTGTTTTTT.

The V call is TRBV19, the J call TRBJ1-6; tentative D call: TRBD1 (5 bases). There are 17 residues in the CDR3. The germline V gene encodes CDR1 LNHDA and CDR2 SQIVND (reference sequence). Deletions cut 1 base from V and 8 bases from J, with 18 bases between. CDR3 nucleotides: TGTGCCAGTAGTATAGGGTATGGGGGGACGGACGATTCACCCCTCCACTTT. This codes for CASSIGYGGTDDSPLHF.

This sequence joins TRBV9 and TRBJ2-5; 9 nucleotides agree with TRBD1. J lost 3 bases, V lost 4 bases, and 7 bases had no gene match. Germline loops: CDR1 SGDLS, CDR2 YYNGEE. The CDR3 length is 15 residues. The CDR3 is CASSYRQGVEETQYF. DNA of the CDR3: TGTGCCAGCAGCTACCGACAGGGGGTTGAAGAGACCCAGTACTTC.

This clone was counted a single time. The chain links TRBV12-5 to TRBJ2-1, with 7 bases aligning to TRBD1. With 6 bases clipped from V and 5 bases from J, the junction kept 4 bases outside the gene matches. CDR1 is LGHNT, CDR2 FRNRAP, per germline. This CDR3 has 13 residues. The CDR3 nucleotides read TGTGCTAGTGGCCTCGGGACAGACAATGAGCAGTTCTTC. This codes for CASGLGTDNEQFF.

The J gene is TRBJ1-1, the V gene TRBV11-3; D is ambiguous. The CDR3 loop spans 12 amino acids. Germline-derived CDR1 and CDR2 are SGHNT and YENEEA. V lost 5 bases to trimming and J lost 1 base, with 5 bases between them. CDR3 region: CASSLKNTEAFF. CDR3 DNA: TGTGCCAGCAGCCTTAAGAACACTGAAGCTTTCTTT.

The count of this clone is one. This chain joins TRBV7-9 and TRBJ2-3; D perhaps matches TRBD1 (5 bases). The CDR3 runs to 14 residues. Germline CDR1 is SEHNR and CDR2 is FQNEAQ (reference sequence). The V end lost 3 bases, the J end lost 1 base, and 8 bases lay between the germline ends. CDR3 coding DNA: TGTGCCAGCAGCTTGGGCAGGGGCACAGATACGCAGTATTTT. Its protein product is CASSLGRGTDTQYF.

The V gene is TRBV5-1, the J gene TRBJ1-1; D may be TRBD1 (5 bases). The germline CDR1 and CDR2 sequences are SGHRS and YFSETQ. CDR3 length equals 13 residues. V was pared by 5 bases and J by 1 base, with 9 bases between. For the CDR3, the DNA is TGCGCCAGCAGTTTGCAGGGGAACACTGAAGCTTTCTTT. Translating gives CASSLQGNTEAFF.

The chain recombines TRBV6-1 with TRBJ2-4, with D hard to call. Germline V lookup: CDR1 MNHNS, CDR2 SASEGT. The CDR3 extends over 18 amino acids. V was shortened by 1 base and J by 0 bases, with 16 bases between the two germline ends. The CDR3 sequence: CASSEGAGIKKAKNIQYF. The CDR3 DNA is TGTGCCAGCAGTGAAGGGGCCGGAATCAAAAAAGCCAAAAACATTCAGTACTTC.

The chain is built from TRBV27 and TRBJ2-1, with 10 bases identical to TRBD1. In germline, CDR1 is MNHEY, CDR2 SMNVEV (reference sequence). The V segment lost 2 bases and the J segment 6 bases; nucleotides outside the gene matches: 10. This CDR3 region has 17 residues. The CDR3, as DNA: TGTGCCAGCAGTTTACCCCTGGGGACAGGGGCGAGCAATGAGCAGTTCTTC. It codes for CASSLPLGTGASNEQFF.

This clone was found a few times. The chain joins TRBV5-1 to TRBJ1-2; TRBD1 agrees at 8 bases. The germline CDR1 and CDR2 sequences are SGHRS and YFSETQ. The CDR3 runs 13 residues. Germline trimming cut 4 bases from V and 3 bases from J; bases unmatched to any gene: 2. This chain's CDR3 is CASSPTGDYGYTF. The CDR3 DNA follows: TGCGCCAGCAGCCCGACAGGGGACTATGGCTACACCTTC.